Sequencing of this T cell receptor beta chain was carried out in a study of a mutant IDH1 vaccine in newly diagnosed glioma. Study at large: Patients' prior therapy spanned radiotherapy, temozolomide, or both; most underwent both. Scheduled at week 35, visit V12 preceded visit V13, held at week 47. Findings and limits, study-wide: A vaccine-induced immune response developed in 90% to 95% of the patients.

Clones were sequenced by immunoSEQ multiplex PCR, and TCRdb holds only the in-frame ones, with some missing. The sample has 60,000 to 75,000 clones; 70% to 90% are singletons. This clone is a singleton in its sample. As yet, its antigen is unknown. The time point: week 35, safety follow-up. All doses held 300 ug of mutant IDH1 20-mer peptide, with topical imiquimod. At weeks 1, 3, 5, 7, 11, 15, 19 and 23, patients received a vaccination, eight in all. Trimming cost V 3 bases and J 2 bases; bases outside gene matches: 12. The CDR3 sequence is 17 residues long. CDR1 and CDR2 (germline): PRHDT, FYEKMQ (reference sequence).

This clonotype was sampled from a man aged 30 to 39 with glioma. The source was PBMCs, collected from a glioma patient whose treatment included an IDH1 peptide vaccine. The chain uses TRBV13 and TRBJ1-1; TRBD1 aligns across 7 bases. The DNA for the CDR3 is TGTGCCAGCAGCTTCCGCGGACAGGCAAGGAAAAACACTGAAGCTTTCTTT. Encoded protein: CASSFRGQARKNTEAFF.